Following are 17 T cell receptor beta chains from one sample sequenced in a study of T cell repertoires in cytomegalovirus infection. TCRdb used MiXCR to reprocess the reads, holding one entry per CDR3 protein. Of 230,000 or so distinct CDR3 sequences detected, over 15% appear once; the ten largest clones hold around half. The specimen sequenced was CD8+ T cells from PBMCs. These receptors came from a human donor in good health (CMV status not recorded). Some clones in this sample may be carry-over from other donors' samples.

This clonotype was found a few times. The V gene is TRBV6-5, the J gene TRBJ1-1; TRBD1 aligns across 9 bases. The CDR3 consists of 17 residues. With 7 bases clipped from V and 10 bases from J, the junction kept 22 bases outside the gene matches. CDR1 and CDR2 (germline): MNHEY, SVGAGI. CDR3: CASTHNEEGDRVFGAFF. CDR3 sequence (DNA): TGTGCCAGCACTCACAACGAAGAGGGGGACAGGGTTTTTGGAGCTTTCTTT.

The chain carries TRBV5-4 and TRBJ2-7; D perhaps matches TRBD1 (5 bases). The CDR3 is made up of 14 amino acids. Germline assignment: CDR1 SGHNT and CDR2 YYREEE (reference sequence). Trimming shortened V by 3 bases and J by 3 bases, and 13 bases separated the two germline ends. The CDR3 sequence: CASSYPGMLYEQYF. In DNA form, the CDR3 reads TGTGCCAGCAGCTACCCAGGGATGCTCTACGAGCAGTACTTC.

The table lists this clonotype with a few counts. The chain links TRBV6-2 or TRBV6-3 to TRBJ1-2; weak D call: TRBD1 (6 bases). The CDR3 totals 15 residues. V was shortened by 5 bases and J by 4 bases, with 17 bases between the two germline ends. CDR1 and CDR2 (germline): MNHEY, SVGEGT. The CDR3 is CASSPDGGQGYGYTF. CDR3 DNA: TGTGCCAGCAGTCCCGACGGGGGGCAGGGCTATGGCTACACCTTC.

This clonotype was observed at least ten times. This chain joins TRBV2 and TRBJ1-5; 9 nucleotides line up with TRBD1. There are 14 residues in the CDR3. CDR1 and CDR2 from the germline V gene are SNHLY and FYNNEI. Unmatched junction bases numbered 4, after V lost 6 bases and J lost 4 bases. Written as DNA, the CDR3 is TGTGCCAGCAGGCGACAGGGGGTGAATCAGCCCCAGCATTTT. Translated: CASRRQGVNQPQHF.

This clonotype was observed many times. The chain employs TRBV7-8 and TRBJ2-2, with 12 bases matching TRBD2. The CDR3 contains 17 residues. Unmatched junction bases numbered 4, after V lost 3 bases and J lost 2 bases. Germline lookup yields CDR1 SGHVS and CDR2 FQNEAQ. The CDR3 coding sequence is TGTGCCAGCAGCTTGACTAGCGGGGGCGCAAACACCGGGGAGCTGTTTTTT. Translation: CASSLTSGGANTGELFF.

In this sample, this clonotype turned up many times. The chain uses TRBV12-3 or TRBV12-4 and TRBJ2-1; 12 bases align to TRBD2. CDR3 length: 16 amino acids. Germline trimming cut 2 bases from V and 5 bases from J; bases unmatched to any gene: 4. CDR3 sequence: CASSLTLAGGNNEQFF. In DNA form, the CDR3 reads TGTGCCAGCAGTTTAACACTAGCGGGGGGTAACAATGAGCAGTTCTTC.

The gene calls are TRBV4-2 and TRBJ2-7, with D possibly being TRBD2 (6 bases). The germline V gene has CDR1 LGHNA and CDR2 YNFKEQ. This CDR3 spans 14 amino acids. V was shortened by 0 bases and J by 2 bases, with 8 bases between the two germline ends. The CDR3 DNA reads as TGTGCCAGCAGCCAAGATTCTAGCGCCTACGAGCAGTACTTC. It yields the protein CASSQDSSAYEQYF.

This clonotype has ten or more counts. CDR3 sequence reads: CSARPLVGTYGYTF. DNA for the CDR3: TGCAGTGCTAGACCCCTAGTGGGCACATATGGCTACACCTTC. The V and J genes are TRBV20-1 and TRBJ1-2; D unresolved. The CDR3 is 14 amino acids. Germline CDR1 DFQATT, CDR2 SNEGSKA (reference sequence). V gave up 2 bases and J gave up 5 bases, with 15 bases separating them.

This clonotype was detected only a few times. This chain connects TRBV28 to TRBJ2-7; TRBD1 agrees at 9 bases. With V trimmed by 5 bases and J by 4 bases, 6 bases remained unmatched. CDR3 length: 14 residues. Germline CDR1 and CDR2: MDHEN and SYDVKM. The CDR3: CASSLTGQGYEQYF. The DNA for the CDR3 is TGTGCCAGCAGTCTAACGGGACAGGGATACGAGCAGTACTTC.

The CDR3 spells CASSLVGGPNNEQFF. DNA of the CDR3: TGTGCCAGCAGTTTGGTGGGGGGGCCAAACAATGAGCAGTTCTTC. J is TRBJ2-1 and V is TRBV28; D perhaps matches TRBD2 (7 bases). The germline CDR1 and CDR2 sequences are MDHEN and SYDVKM. This CDR3 comprises 15 residues. Trimming pared 3 bases from V and 5 bases from J, leaving 14 bases between.

This clonotype was picked up a small number of times. V usage is TRBV7-6 and J usage is TRBJ1-4; possible D gene TRBD1, 6 bases. V dropped 5 bases and J dropped 7 bases, with 14 bases sitting between them. Germline V gives CDR1 SGHVS, CDR2 FNYEAQ. This CDR3 comprises 14 residues. CDR3 amino acids: CASSRGQLTEKLFF. The CDR3 DNA follows: TGTGCCAGCAGCCGCGGACAGCTAACTGAAAAACTGTTTTTT.

The CDR3 DNA reads as TGTGCCAGCAGTTACTCCGGGACAGGGCTACCCTATGGCTACACCTTC. Its protein product is CASSYSGTGLPYGYTF. The chain has TRBV6-2 or TRBV6-3 and TRBJ1-2, with TRBD1 matching over 9 bases. With V trimmed by 0 bases and J by 4 bases, 6 bases remained unmatched. The CDR3 has 16 amino acids. Germline CDR1 is MNHEY and CDR2 is SVGEGT.

This clonotype was seen a handful of times. The chain carries TRBV20-1 and TRBJ2-1, with 8 bases matching TRBD2. Germline loops: CDR1 DFQATT, CDR2 SNEGSKA (reference sequence). The CDR3 runs 16 residues. V was clipped by 0 bases and J by 8 bases; unmatched bases: 12. The CDR3 here is CSARDGQRGSVHEQFF. CDR3 DNA: TGCAGTGCTAGAGATGGACAGCGGGGGAGCGTCCATGAGCAGTTCTTC.

This rearrangement joins TRBV5-1 to TRBJ2-5; perhaps TRBD2 as D (5 bases). V was cut by 2 bases and J by 2 bases, with 13 bases left in between. The V gene's germline CDR1 is SGHRS and CDR2 YFSETQ. The CDR3 runs 15 residues. The CDR3 DNA reads as TGCGCCAGCAGCTTCTTCGGGGTACAACAAGAGACCCAGTACTTC. Its translation: CASSFFGVQQETQYF.

In its sample, this clonotype was seen many times. The chain links TRBV4-1 to TRBJ2-1; 10 bases fit TRBD1. The CDR3 is 16 residues long. Germline CDR1 reads MGHRA; CDR2 reads YSYEKL. J gave up 8 bases and V 0 bases, and 7 bases lay outside the gene matches. CDR3: CASSQEPGQGSHEQFF. Written as DNA, the CDR3 is TGCGCCAGCAGCCAAGAACCGGGACAGGGGTCTCATGAGCAGTTCTTC.

The J gene is TRBJ2-7, the V gene TRBV10-2; TRBD1 matches 8 bases. This CDR3 region has 12 residues. Germline CDR1 and CDR2: WSHSY and SAAADI. The V and J ends lost 5 bases and 6 bases, in that order; junction bases with no gene match: 3. This chain's CDR3 is CASSQGAFEQYF. CDR3 in DNA: TGCGCCAGCAGTCAGGGGGCGTTCGAGCAGTACTTC.

This clonotype is a singleton in its sample. This rearrangement joins TRBV2 to TRBJ2-7; D not resolved. Germline V gene sequence: CDR1 SNHLY, CDR2 FYNNEI. The CDR3 contains 16 residues. V gave up 4 bases and J gave up 5 bases, with 21 bases separating them. The CDR3 DNA is TGTGCCAGCAGTGCGGCATCCGACTCGGTCTTTGACGAGCAGTACTTC. Translating gives CASSAASDSVFDEQYF.